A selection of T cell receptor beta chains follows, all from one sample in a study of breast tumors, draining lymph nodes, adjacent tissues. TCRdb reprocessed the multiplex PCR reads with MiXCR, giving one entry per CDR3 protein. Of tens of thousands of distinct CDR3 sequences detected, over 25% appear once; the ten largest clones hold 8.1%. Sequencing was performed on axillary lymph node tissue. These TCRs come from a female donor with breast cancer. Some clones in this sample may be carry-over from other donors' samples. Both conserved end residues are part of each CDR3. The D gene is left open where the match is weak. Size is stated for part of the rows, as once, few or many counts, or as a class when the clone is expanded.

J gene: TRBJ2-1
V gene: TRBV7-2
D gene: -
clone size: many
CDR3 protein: CASSSLYEQFF
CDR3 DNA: TGTGCCAGCAGCTCACTCTATGAGCAGTTCTTC

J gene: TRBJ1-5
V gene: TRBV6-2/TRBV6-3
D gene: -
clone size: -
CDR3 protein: CASSCWGGNQPQHF
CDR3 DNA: TGTGCCAGCAGCTGCTGGGGGGGGAATCAGCCCCAGCATTTT

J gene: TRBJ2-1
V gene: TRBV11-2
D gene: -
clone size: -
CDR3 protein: CASSKGSTRDEQFF
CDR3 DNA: TGTGCCAGCAGTAAGGGTTCCACCCGGGATGAGCAGTTCTTC

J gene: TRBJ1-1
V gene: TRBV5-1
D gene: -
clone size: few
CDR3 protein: CASQGRMNTEAFF
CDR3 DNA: TGCGCCAGCCAGGGTAGGATGAACACTGAAGCTTTCTTT

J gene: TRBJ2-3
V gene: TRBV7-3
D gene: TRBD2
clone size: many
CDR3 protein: CASSQGLAGVSDTQYF
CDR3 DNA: TGTGCCAGCAGCCAGGGACTAGCGGGAGTTTCCGATACGCAGTATTTT

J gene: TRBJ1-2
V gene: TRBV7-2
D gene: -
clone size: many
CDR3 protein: CASSADLTSYGYTF
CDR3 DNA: TGTGCCAGCAGCGCGGACCTCACCTCCTATGGCTACACCTTC

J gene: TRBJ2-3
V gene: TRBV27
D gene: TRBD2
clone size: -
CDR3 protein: CASSLIGLAGTYTDTQYF
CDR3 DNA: TGTGCCAGCAGTTTAATTGGCCTAGCGGGAACCTACACAGATACGCAGTATTTT

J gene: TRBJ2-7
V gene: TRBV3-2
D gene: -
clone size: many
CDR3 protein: CAVRKNLLRERASYEQYF
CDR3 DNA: TGTGCCGTTCGAAAAAATTTGTTGAGGGAGAGGGCATCCTACGAGCAGTACTTC

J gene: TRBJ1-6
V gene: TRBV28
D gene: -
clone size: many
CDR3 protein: CASSSIRGSSPLHF
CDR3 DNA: TGTGCCAGCAGTTCCATTCGGGGTAGTTCACCCCTCCACTTT

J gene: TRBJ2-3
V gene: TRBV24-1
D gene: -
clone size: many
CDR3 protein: CATSDLKTATDTQYF
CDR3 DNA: TGTGCCACCAGTGATCTGAAAACAGCCACAGATACGCAGTATTTT

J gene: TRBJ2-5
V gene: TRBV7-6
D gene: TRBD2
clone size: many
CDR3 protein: CASSLAGGGLARSETQYF
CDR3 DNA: TGTGCCAGCAGCTTAGCGGGGGGGGGACTAGCGAGGAGTGAGACCCAGTACTTC

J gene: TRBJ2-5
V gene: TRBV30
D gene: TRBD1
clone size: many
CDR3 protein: CAWSLDRYQETQYF
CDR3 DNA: TGTGCCTGGAGTTTGGACAGGTACCAAGAGACCCAGTACTTC

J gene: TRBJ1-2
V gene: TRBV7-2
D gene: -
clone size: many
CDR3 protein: CASSLVSATVGGGYTF
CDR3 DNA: TGTGCCAGCAGCTTAGTATCTGCCACCGTCGGGGGGGGCTACACCTTC

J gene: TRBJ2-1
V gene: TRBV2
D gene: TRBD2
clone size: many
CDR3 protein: CASSGSLAGVYNEQFF
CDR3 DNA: TGTGCCAGCAGTGGTTCACTAGCGGGTGTGTACAATGAGCAGTTCTTC

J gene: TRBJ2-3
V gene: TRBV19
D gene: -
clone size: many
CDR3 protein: CASSISDTQYF
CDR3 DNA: TGTGCCAGTAGTATTTCAGATACGCAGTATTTT

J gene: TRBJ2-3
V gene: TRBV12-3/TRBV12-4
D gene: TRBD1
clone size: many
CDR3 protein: CASSLMGRGDTQYF
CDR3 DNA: TGTGCCAGCAGTTTGATGGGCAGGGGGGATACGCAGTATTTT

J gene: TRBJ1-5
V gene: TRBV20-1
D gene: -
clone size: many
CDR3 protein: CSATSSLEPQHF
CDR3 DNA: TGCAGTGCTACCTCCTCTTTGGAGCCCCAGCATTTT